This T cell receptor beta chain derives from a study of technical replicates of blood from a handful of donors. Sequencing used immunoSEQ multiplex PCR; TCRdb keeps in-frame clones, though not all of them. The data contain under 100,000 clones, roughly 95% of them singletons. Sequenced: T cells isolated from PBMCs. The source is a human donor in good health.

The CDR3 loop is CASTLAGHNEQFF. DNA for the CDR3: TGTGCCAGCACGCTAGCGGGGCACAATGAGCAGTTCTTC. The chain links TRBV27 to TRBJ2-1, with 9 nucleotides matching TRBD2. The germline CDR1 and CDR2 sequences are MNHEY and SMNVEV (reference sequence). With 7 bases clipped from V and 5 bases from J, the junction kept 3 bases outside the gene matches. CDR3 length: 13 amino acids.